This entry describes one T cell receptor (beta chain). The data were taken from a study of blood T cell repertoires in COVID-19. The wider study: Italy, Spain and the United States were the sources of the convalescent and acute COVID-19 samples. From T cells, B-cell-depleted T cells, or PBMCs came the material, which was cDNA or gDNA.

The data were produced by immunoSEQ multiplex PCR, yet TCRdb's version contains in-frame clones alone and is incomplete. The sample shows more than 200,000 clones, under 90% of them seen only once. Patients at the Seattle site were enrolled during active infection and followed longitudinally. From germline, CDR1 is ENHRY and CDR2 SYGVKD. Deletions cut 10 bases from V and 0 bases from J, with 24 bases between. This CDR3 is 17 amino acids long. This receptor was taken from a woman at least 80 years old with COVID-19, enrolled during active disease. Sample: peripheral blood. The J gene is TRBJ1-2, the V gene TRBV10-3; D is perhaps TRBD1 (5 bases). CDR3 DNA sequence: TGTGCCACCCAAAATGGCTGGCAGGGAAGGTCTAACTATGGCTACACCTTC. Amino acids: CATQNGWQGRSNYGYTF.